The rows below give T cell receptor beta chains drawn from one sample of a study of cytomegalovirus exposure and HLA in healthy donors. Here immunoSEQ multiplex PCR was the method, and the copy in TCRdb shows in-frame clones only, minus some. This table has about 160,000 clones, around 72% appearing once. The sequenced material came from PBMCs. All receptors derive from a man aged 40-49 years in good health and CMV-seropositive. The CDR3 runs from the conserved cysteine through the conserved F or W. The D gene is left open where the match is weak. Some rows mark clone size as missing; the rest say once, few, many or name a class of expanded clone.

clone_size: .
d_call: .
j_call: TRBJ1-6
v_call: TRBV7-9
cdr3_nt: TGTGCCAGCAGCTTCGCGGGGGAAAATTCACCCCTCCACTTT
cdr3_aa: CASSFAGENSPLHF

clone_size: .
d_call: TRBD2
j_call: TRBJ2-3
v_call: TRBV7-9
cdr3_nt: TGTGCCAGCAGTCGGGGGGGCACAGATACGCAGTATTTT
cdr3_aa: CASSRGGTDTQYF

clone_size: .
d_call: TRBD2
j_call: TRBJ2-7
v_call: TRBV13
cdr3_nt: TGTGCCAGCAGCTTTACTAGCGGGGGACTCTCCTACGAGCAGTACTTC
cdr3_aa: CASSFTSGGLSYEQYF

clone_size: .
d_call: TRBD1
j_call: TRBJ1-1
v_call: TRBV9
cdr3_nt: TGTGCCAGCAGCCCCGCGGGGCCGGGACAGGGGGCCGGTACTGAAGCTTTCTTT
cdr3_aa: CASSPAGPGQGAGTEAFF

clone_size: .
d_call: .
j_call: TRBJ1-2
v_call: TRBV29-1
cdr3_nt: TGCAGCGTTGGTTCAGGGGATGGCTACACCTTC
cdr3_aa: CSVGSGDGYTF

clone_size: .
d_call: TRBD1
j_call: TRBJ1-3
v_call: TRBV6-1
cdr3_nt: TGTGCCAGCAGTGTACGACAGGGGGACTCTGGAAACACCATATATTTT
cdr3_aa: CASSVRQGDSGNTIYF

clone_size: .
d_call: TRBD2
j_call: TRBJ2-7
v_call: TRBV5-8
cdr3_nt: TGTGCCAGCAGACCAGGACTAGCAGACTCCTACGAGCAGTACTTC
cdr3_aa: CASRPGLADSYEQYF

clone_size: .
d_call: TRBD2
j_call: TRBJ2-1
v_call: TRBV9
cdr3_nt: TGTGCCAGCAGCGTAGATCCCAGCGGGGGGGCCCGGGAGCAGTTCTTC
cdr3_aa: CASSVDPSGGAREQFF

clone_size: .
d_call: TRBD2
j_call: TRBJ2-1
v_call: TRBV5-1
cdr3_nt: TGCGCCAGCAGCACCCTTACTAGCGCCCCCCTCTTC
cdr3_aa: CASSTLTSAPLF

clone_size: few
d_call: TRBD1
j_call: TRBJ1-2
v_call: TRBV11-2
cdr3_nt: TGTGCCAGCAGCCCGCGGACAGGGGGCTTGTATGGCTACACCTTC
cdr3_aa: CASSPRTGGLYGYTF

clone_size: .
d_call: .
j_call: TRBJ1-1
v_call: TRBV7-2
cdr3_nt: TGTGCCAGCAGCTACTTTATGGGTACAGATGAAGCTTTCTTT
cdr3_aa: CASSYFMGTDEAFF